A selection of T cell receptor beta chains follows, all from one sample in a study of cytomegalovirus exposure and HLA in healthy donors. The data were produced by immunoSEQ multiplex PCR, yet TCRdb's version contains in-frame clones alone and is incomplete. The table includes around 150,000 clones, 70% to 90% detected once. Input material: PBMCs. These receptor sequences come from a woman in her forties in good health and CMV-seropositive. The CDR3 runs from the conserved cysteine through the conserved F or W. A D gene is named only where the DNA matches it firmly. Size is omitted from some rows. Given values are once, few, many or a class for expanded clones.

d_gene: TRBD1; j_gene: TRBJ1-6; v_gene: TRBV5-4; abundance: -; CDR3aa: CASSSGQGKSPLHF; CDR3nt: TGTGCCAGCAGCTCGGGACAGGGGAAGTCACCCCTCCACTTC
d_gene: TRBD1; j_gene: TRBJ2-5; v_gene: TRBV7-9; abundance: -; CDR3aa: CASSLVGQGETQYF; CDR3nt: TGTGCCAGCAGCTTAGTCGGACAGGGAGAGACCCAGTACTTC
d_gene: -; j_gene: TRBJ2-7; v_gene: TRBV7-3; abundance: -; CDR3aa: CASSHRMAGWEYEQYF; CDR3nt: TGTGCCAGCAGCCATCGAATGGCTGGATGGGAGTACGAGCAGTACTTC
d_gene: TRBD2; j_gene: TRBJ2-2; v_gene: TRBV6-4; abundance: -; CDR3aa: CASSDNPPSGANTGELFF; CDR3nt: TGTGCCAGCAGTGATAATCCACCTAGCGGGGCGAACACCGGGGAGCTGTTTTTT
d_gene: -; j_gene: TRBJ2-7; v_gene: TRBV30; abundance: -; CDR3aa: CAWSVRSSYEQYF; CDR3nt: TGTGCCTGGAGTGTACGGAGCTCCTACGAGCAGTACTTC
d_gene: -; j_gene: TRBJ1-2; v_gene: TRBV9; abundance: -; CDR3aa: CASSEGPTESYGYTF; CDR3nt: TGTGCCAGCAGCGAAGGACCGACAGAATCCTATGGCTACACCTTC
d_gene: -; j_gene: TRBJ2-7; v_gene: TRBV2; abundance: -; CDR3aa: CASSETGLVAGEQYF; CDR3nt: TGTGCCAGCAGCGAAACAGGGTTGGTAGCTGGCGAGCAGTACTTC
d_gene: -; j_gene: TRBJ2-1; v_gene: TRBV6-5; abundance: -; CDR3aa: CASSDTGAREQFF; CDR3nt: TGTGCCAGCAGTGATACGGGAGCACGTGAGCAGTTCTTC
d_gene: -; j_gene: TRBJ1-2; v_gene: TRBV9; abundance: few; CDR3aa: CASLSRGGYTF; CDR3nt: TGTGCCAGCTTATCCAGGGGAGGCTACACCTTC
d_gene: TRBD1; j_gene: TRBJ1-6; v_gene: TRBV15; abundance: -; CDR3aa: CATSGPGGSLNSPLHF; CDR3nt: TGTGCCACCAGCGGCCCAGGGGGCTCCCTTAATTCACCCCTCCACTTT
d_gene: TRBD2; j_gene: TRBJ2-3; v_gene: TRBV2; abundance: -; CDR3aa: CASSEFGGRASDTQYF; CDR3nt: TGTGCCAGCAGTGAATTTGGCGGGAGGGCCTCAGATACGCAGTATTTT
d_gene: TRBD2; j_gene: TRBJ2-1; v_gene: TRBV27; abundance: -; CDR3aa: CASSLSSLAGGHEQFF; CDR3nt: TGTGCCAGCAGTTTATCGAGCCTAGCGGGAGGTCATGAGCAGTTCTTC
d_gene: -; j_gene: TRBJ1-1; v_gene: TRBV5-1; abundance: -; CDR3aa: CASSFGWLNTEAFF; CDR3nt: TGCGCCAGCAGCTTCGGGTGGCTGAACACTGAAGCTTTCTTT
d_gene: TRBD2; j_gene: TRBJ2-3; v_gene: TRBV13; abundance: -; CDR3aa: CASSLVAGGWNTQYF; CDR3nt: TGTGCCAGCAGCTTAGTAGCGGGGGGATGGAATACGCAGTATTTT
d_gene: -; j_gene: TRBJ1-3; v_gene: TRBV5-6; abundance: -; CDR3aa: CASSLGGGVLSGNTIYF; CDR3nt: TGTGCCAGCAGCTTGGGAGGAGGGGTCTTATCCGGAAACACCATATATTTT
d_gene: TRBD2; j_gene: TRBJ2-1; v_gene: TRBV19; abundance: -; CDR3aa: CASSLTGTSGRWSSYNEQFF; CDR3nt: TGTGCCAGTAGTCTAACCGGGACTAGCGGGAGGTGGAGCTCCTACAATGAGCAGTTCTTC
d_gene: TRBD1; j_gene: TRBJ1-1; v_gene: TRBV6-5; abundance: -; CDR3aa: CASSERGRAAFF; CDR3nt: TGTGCCAGCAGTGAGAGGGGGCGAGCCGCTTTCTTT
d_gene: TRBD1; j_gene: TRBJ2-2; v_gene: TRBV10-3; abundance: -; CDR3aa: CAISDSVGQSNTGELFF; CDR3nt: TGTGCCATCAGTGATAGTGTGGGACAGTCGAACACCGGGGAGCTGTTTTTT